The clone carrying this T cell receptor (beta chain) was detected only once. The data were obtained in a study of OX40 agonist ivuxolimab in advanced cancers. Overall study: Averaging 60 years in age, with a range of about 23 to 85, the cohort was 82.7% male.

Profiled with immunoSEQ multiplex PCR; TCRdb holds only in-frame clones, not every one. The profile shows tens of thousands of clones, around 87% of them singletons. The study sampled blood at baseline, cycle 4 day 1, and cycle 7 day 1. The sequence derives from an adult with an advanced solid tumor such as melanoma, head and neck, liver or kidney cancer. This material consisted of CD4+ or CD8+ T cells sorted from blood, taken in a trial of the OX40 agonist ivuxolimab.

The CDR3 nucleotides are TGTGCCAGCAGCGAGCCGGGCTCCAACTATGGCTACACCTTC. Its translation: CASSEPGSNYGYTF. The rearrangement joins TRBV5-4 to TRBJ1-2; D not resolved. Germline V gene lookup returns CDR1 SGHNT and CDR2 YYREEE (reference sequence). The CDR3 covers 14 residues. The V gene lost 4 bases and the J gene lost 2 bases, with 12 bases spanning the gap.